This T cell receptor beta chain was recorded in a study of PD-1 blockade in classical Hodgkin lymphoma. About the study: Intravenous delivery of nivolumab at 3 mg/kg to patients occurred every 2 weeks.

Comment on this clone: What it binds is not known.

Data came from immunoSEQ multiplex PCR; TCRdb stores just in-frame clones and leaves some out. In the table there are about 17,000 clones, 60% to 80% of which are singletons. Study-wide results and limits: The authors excluded patients who started nivolumab under 1 year after ASCT. TCR diversity in CD4+, not CD8+, cells rose significantly by C4D1.

Time point noted: cycle 4 day 1 (C4D1), after 6 weeks of nivolumab. Relapse after autologous stem cell transplantation occurred in every patient, and brentuximab vedotin exposure varied. Researchers used magnetic negative selection to pull out pure CD4+ T cells from thawed PBMCs. Patients' outcomes at their best amounted to complete response, partial response or progressive disease. V shed 2 bases, J shed 4 bases, and the junction held 7 bases outside the gene matches. This CDR3 contains 15 residues. The germline V gene encodes CDR1 SGHNT and CDR2 YYREEE (reference sequence). Specimen: CD4+ T cells from blood, collected before the fourth cycle of nivolumab. The receptor comes from a human donor with classical Hodgkin lymphoma. The J gene is TRBJ2-7, the V gene TRBV5-4; 9 nucleotides line up with TRBD2. The CDR3 nucleotides read TGTGCCAGCAGCTTAGGCGGGAGGGCCAAATACGAGCAGTACTTC. Its protein product is CASSLGGRAKYEQYF. Complete variable domain (other parts from reference TRBV5-4 and TRBJ2-7): ETGVTQSPTHLIKTRGQQVTLRCSSQSGHNTVSWYQQALGQGPQFIFQYYREEENGRGNFPPRFSGLQFPNYSSELNVNALELDDSALYLCASSLGGRAKYEQYFGPGTRLTVT.